What follows are 31 T cell receptor beta chains derived from one specimen sequenced in a study of T-cell reconstitution after alpha-beta-depleted transplantation in children. For TCRbeta, the library was prepared with unique molecular identifiers. TCRdb reprocessed the PCR reads with MiXCR, giving one entry per CDR3 protein. Of hundreds of thousands of distinct CDR3 sequences in the sample, 16% are singletons; the top ten hold around 5.3%. Specimen: PBMCs, mostly from graft donor cells, collected 360 days after TCRalphabeta/CD19-depleted stem cell transplant. These receptors were collected from a male patient between 5 and 17 years old who had a stem cell transplant for acute lymphoblastic leukemia, so the T cells may come from the graft donor.

CDR3 amino acids: CASSLAIPEQYF. Here the CDR3 DNA reads TGTGCCAGCAGCTTAGCGATACCGGAGCAGTACTTC. This chain links TRBV7-8 with TRBJ2-7; D not resolved. Germline CDR1 reads SGHVS; CDR2 reads FQNEAQ. The V end lost 0 bases, the J end lost 7 bases, and 7 bases lay between the germline ends. This CDR3 spans 12 amino acids.

V and J are TRBV29-1 and TRBJ2-1, with 8 bases identical to TRBD2. The CDR3 totals 15 residues. Germline CDR1 SQVTM, CDR2 ANQGSEA. Trimming cost V 5 bases and J 0 bases; bases outside gene matches: 6. The CDR3 reads CSVLSGSSSYNEQFF. DNA of the CDR3: TGCAGCGTTTTAAGCGGGAGCAGCTCCTACAATGAGCAGTTCTTC.

The chain couples TRBV5-1 to TRBJ2-1; 11 bases fit TRBD2. CDR3 length: 14 amino acids. Germline CDR1 SGHRS, CDR2 YFSETQ. With 2 bases clipped from V and 10 bases from J, the junction kept 5 bases outside the gene matches. The CDR3 sequence: CASSLELAGGEQFF. For the CDR3, the DNA is TGCGCCAGCAGCTTAGAGCTAGCGGGAGGCGAGCAGTTCTTC. The full variable domain, rest sourced from reference TRBV5-1 and TRBJ2-1, is KAGVTQTPRYLIKTRGQQVTLSCSPISGHRSVSWYQQTPGQGLQFLFEYFSETQRNKGNFPGRFSGRQFSNSRSEMNVSTLELGDSALYLCASSLELAGGEQFFGPGTRLTVL.

This clonotype occurred a few times. The chain couples TRBV28 to TRBJ1-4; perhaps TRBD1 as D (6 bases). There are 15 residues in the CDR3. Germline CDR1 reads MDHEN; CDR2 reads SYDVKM. V was pared by 5 bases and J by 5 bases, with 15 bases between. DNA for the CDR3: TGTGCCAGCAGTGACCGGGGGGCGGGGAATGAAAAACTGTTTTTT. Translation: CASSDRGAGNEKLFF.

This chain uses TRBV9 with TRBJ2-1; perhaps TRBD2 as D (5 bases). Germline V gives CDR1 SGDLS, CDR2 YYNGEE. V gave up 4 bases and J gave up 8 bases, with 16 bases separating them. The CDR3 is 14 amino acids. CDR3 in amino acids: CASSSIVPEDEQFF. As DNA, the CDR3 is TGTGCCAGCAGCTCAATAGTCCCGGAGGATGAGCAGTTCTTC.

There are many counts of this clonotype. This rearrangement joins TRBV5-6 to TRBJ2-7, with 7 nucleotides matching TRBD1. The V and J ends lost 0 bases and 5 bases, in that order; junction bases with no gene match: 5. The V gene's germline CDR1 is SGHDT and CDR2 YYEEEE. This CDR3 is 14 amino acids long. CDR3 nucleotide sequence: TGTGCCAGCAGCTTGGCAGGGGGTATCGACGAGCAGTACTTC. It specifies CASSLAGGIDEQYF.

This chain joins TRBV12-3 or TRBV12-4 and TRBJ1-5; 10 nucleotides match TRBD1. This CDR3 is built from 16 residues. V was pared by 1 base and J by 2 bases, with 2 bases of the junction left unmatched. Here the CDR3 DNA reads TGTGCCAGCAGTTTAGGACAGGGGGCTCGCAATCAGCCCCAGCATTTT. Its protein product is CASSLGQGARNQPQHF.

CDR3 bases: TGTGCCAGCAGTTTCTGGCGGACGGCAACTAATGAAAAACTGTTTTTT. The encoded protein is CASSFWRTATNEKLFF. The rearrangement links TRBV12-3 or TRBV12-4 to TRBJ1-4; no clear D gene. This CDR3 has 16 amino acids. The V gene lost 3 bases and the J gene lost 0 bases, with 11 bases spanning the gap.

This clonotype was seen a few times. The chain links TRBV7-2 to TRBJ1-1; D remains unclear. The CDR3 runs 13 residues. Per the germline V gene, CDR1 is SGHTA and CDR2 is FQGNSA. The ends were cut back, 1 base at V and 6 bases at J, with 9 bases in the middle. CDR3 sequence (DNA): TGTGCCAGCAGCTTAGTGGCGCGGGCTGAAGCTTTCTTT. This translates into CASSLVARAEAFF.

The J gene is TRBJ1-2, the V gene TRBV12-3 or TRBV12-4; D not certain. This CDR3 region has 15 residues. V was clipped by 6 bases and J by 3 bases, with 17 bases between them. The CDR3 DNA reads as TGTGCCAGCAGCACCACTCACCGGGAGCACTATGGCTACACCTTC. Translating gives CASSTTHREHYGYTF.

The rearrangement links TRBV6-2 or TRBV6-3 to TRBJ2-3; 14 bases line up with TRBD2. This CDR3 contains 20 residues. Germline CDR1 reads MNHEY; CDR2 reads SVGEGT. The junction had 13 bases not matched to a gene; V was cut back by 4 bases and J by 1 base. CDR3 coding DNA: TGTGCCAGCAGTTCCCGACTAGCGGGAGGGCTCCTCCCTCGCACAGATACGCAGTATTTT. This codes for CASSSRLAGGLLPRTDTQYF.

Many counts were recorded for this clonotype. The CDR3 spells CASSLGGSETQYF. The CDR3 DNA reads as TGCGCCAGCAGCTTGGGGGGGTCGGAGACCCAGTACTTC. This rearrangement joins TRBV5-1 to TRBJ2-5; D tentatively reads TRBD1 or TRBD2 (5 bases each). This CDR3 is built from 13 residues. Trimming removed 0 bases from V and 5 bases from J, with 8 bases in between. Germline V CDR1 and CDR2: SGHRS, YFSETQ.

In this sample, this clonotype turned up a few times. The V and J genes are TRBV12-3 or TRBV12-4 and TRBJ1-2; unclear D gene. V lost 5 bases and J 4 bases, leaving 17 bases between the germline ends. The CDR3 totals 15 residues. This chain's CDR3 is CASSPLGWTRYGYTF. The DNA of the CDR3 is TGTGCCAGCAGTCCCCTCGGTTGGACTCGCTATGGCTACACCTTC.

This clonotype was seen a handful of times. The chain carries TRBV2 and TRBJ2-6; weak D call: TRBD1 (6 bases). The V end lost 5 bases, the J end lost 0 bases, and 14 bases lay between the germline ends. The CDR3 is 17 amino acids. Germline CDR1 is SNHLY and CDR2 is FYNNEI. The CDR3 sequence is CASSSRLQGSGANVLTF. CDR3 nucleotide sequence: TGTGCCAGCAGTTCTCGACTACAGGGCTCTGGGGCCAACGTCCTGACTTTC.

This clonotype occurred once. The V call is TRBV10-3, the J call TRBJ2-5; perhaps TRBD1 as D (6 bases). Trimming cost V 6 bases and J 5 bases, with 13 bases left between them. CDR1 is ENHRY, CDR2 SYGVKD, per germline. CDR3 length equals 13 residues. The CDR3 here is CAIRAQGRETQYF. In DNA, the CDR3 is TGTGCCATCAGGGCACAGGGAAGGGAGACCCAGTACTTC.

V is TRBV7-3 and J is TRBJ2-1; D remains ambiguous. Germline V gene data show CDR1 as SGHTA and CDR2 as FQGTGA. Trimming took 1 base from V and 2 from J, leaving 6 bases between them. This CDR3 contains 14 residues. CDR3 region: CASSLKPTYNEQFF. The CDR3 region has the DNA TGTGCCAGCAGCTTAAAGCCTACCTACAATGAGCAGTTCTTC.

In its sample, this clonotype was seen a few times. The chain uses TRBV28 and TRBJ2-1; D assignment may be TRBD1 or TRBD2 (5 bases each). Germline loops: CDR1 MDHEN, CDR2 SYDVKM. Trimming pared 6 bases from V and 8 bases from J, leaving 14 bases between. CDR3 length: 13 residues. The CDR3 DNA sequence: TGTGCCAGCAGATCCTCCGGGGACGATGAGCAGTTCTTC. Its protein product is CASRSSGDDEQFF.

This clonotype was counted between two and nine times. The chain has TRBV11-2 and TRBJ2-7; D gene uncertain. The CDR3 spans 14 residues. Looked up from germline, CDR1 is SGHAT and CDR2 is FQNNGV. Trimming took 1 base from V and 5 from J, leaving 12 bases between them. In DNA form, the CDR3 reads TGTGCCAGCAGCTTAGGTCTAGGGCCCAACGAGCAGTACTTC. Translating gives CASSLGLGPNEQYF.

This clonotype was counted between two and nine times. The V call is TRBV6-2 or TRBV6-3, the J call TRBJ2-2; 9 bases are shared with TRBD2. The germline V gene has CDR1 MNHEY and CDR2 SVGEGT. The V gene end was trimmed by 0 bases and the J gene end by 6 bases; junction bases not matched to a gene: 11. The CDR3 runs 18 residues. The DNA for the CDR3 is TGTGCCAGCAGTTACTCTGTGATAGCGGGAGCTAGGTCCGGGGAGCTGTTTTTT. Translation gives CASSYSVIAGARSGELFF.

This clonotype was observed a few times. The rearrangement uses TRBV29-1 and TRBJ1-6; D is ambiguous. The CDR3 covers 13 residues. The ends were cut back, 6 bases at V and 7 bases at J, with 13 bases in the middle. Germline V CDR1 and CDR2: SQVTM, ANQGSEA. CDR3: CSVSSGRNSPLHF. CDR3 sequence (DNA): TGCAGCGTCTCGTCCGGGAGGAATTCACCCCTCCACTTT.

Details on this clonotype: In this CDR3 the conserved last residue, phenylalanine or tryptophan, is missing, so a read error is likely. The chain couples TRBV9 to TRBJ1-2, with a weak D call TRBD1 (6 bases). Germline lookup yields CDR1 SGDLS and CDR2 YYNGEE. This CDR3 is built from 15 residues. V dropped 5 bases and J dropped 4 bases, with 18 bases sitting between them. CDR3 coding DNA: TGTGCCAGCAGTTTGCCAGGGGATTTTGGCTATGGCTACACCTCC. Translation gives CASSLPGDFGYGYTS.

Many counts were recorded for this clonotype. The chain links TRBV10-3 to TRBJ2-1, with D perhaps matching TRBD2 (6 bases). The V gene's germline CDR1 is ENHRY and CDR2 SYGVKD. Trimming took off 2 bases at V and 7 bases at J, with 12 bases between the two ends. The CDR3 is 14 amino acids. For the CDR3, the DNA is TGTGCCATCAGTGAGGTTGACGGGAGTAATGAGCAGTTCTTC. It yields the protein CAISEVDGSNEQFF.

This rearrangement joins TRBV27 to TRBJ1-1; 7 bases are a match to TRBD1. The junction had 9 bases not matched to a gene; V was cut back by 5 bases and J by 0 bases. This CDR3 has 16 amino acids. Germline-derived CDR1 and CDR2 are MNHEY and SMNVEV (reference sequence). As DNA, the CDR3 is TGTGCCAGCAGTCCCCTACAGGGGCTAGTGAACACTGAAGCTTTCTTT. Protein: CASSPLQGLVNTEAFF.

In this sample, this clonotype turned up a few times. This sequence joins TRBV18 and TRBJ1-5; D gene unclear. The CDR3 has 14 amino acids. Trimming shortened V by 3 bases and J by 5 bases, and 11 bases separated the two germline ends. CDR1 KGHSH and CDR2 LQKENI come from the germline V gene. Here the CDR3 DNA reads TGTGCCAGCTCACCGGAGAGGTTATATCAGCCCCAGCATTTT. It is translated as CASSPERLYQPQHF.

This clonotype was detected a few times. The chain has TRBV4-2 and TRBJ2-3, with D maybe TRBD2 (5 bases). The CDR3 spans 15 residues. Trimming stripped 4 bases from V and 1 base from J, with 12 bases between. Germline CDR1 LGHNA, CDR2 YNFKEQ. CDR3 in amino acids: CASSLREVGTDTQYF. The CDR3 DNA sequence: TGTGCCAGCAGCCTCCGGGAAGTTGGCACAGATACGCAGTATTTT.

A few counts support this clonotype. The V call is TRBV30, the J call TRBJ2-2; TRBD2 might be the D (5 bases). Trimming removed 1 base at V and 1 base at J, with 7 bases between. This CDR3 is built from 14 residues. The germline CDR1 and CDR2 sequences are GTSNPN and SVGIG (reference sequence). The CDR3 here is CAWSELVNTGELFF. The CDR3 DNA reads TGTGCCTGGAGTGAACTAGTGAACACCGGGGAGCTGTTTTTT.

The sample holds many counts of this clonotype. The chain joins TRBV4-1 to TRBJ2-1; no clear D. Trimming stripped 0 bases from V and 5 bases from J, with 11 bases between. CDR3 length equals 15 residues. Germline values: CDR1 MGHRA, CDR2 YSYEKL. The chain's CDR3 is CASSQESRPNNEQFF. Here the CDR3 DNA reads TGCGCCAGCAGCCAAGAATCGAGGCCCAACAATGAGCAGTTCTTC.

The gene calls are TRBV29-1 and TRBJ2-7; weak D call: TRBD2 (6 bases). There are 12 residues in the CDR3. Trimming removed 5 bases from V and 1 base from J, with 9 bases in between. Looked up from germline, CDR1 is SQVTM and CDR2 is ANQGSEA. The CDR3 sequence: CSVLGGSYEQYF. The CDR3, as DNA: TGCAGCGTTCTGGGGGGATCCTACGAGCAGTACTTC.

In its sample, this clonotype was seen a few times. V is TRBV12-3 or TRBV12-4 and J is TRBJ2-7, with TRBD2 matching 13 bases. CDR3 length: 15 residues. The V gene end was trimmed by 6 bases and the J gene end by 3 bases; junction bases not matched to a gene: 5. The CDR3 DNA is TGTGCCAGCAGACTGGGACTAGCGGGACACTACGAGCAGTACTTC. Translating gives CASRLGLAGHYEQYF.

This clonotype appeared a few times. The gene calls are TRBV11-2 and TRBJ2-1, with a possible D match to TRBD1 (5 bases). CDR1 SGHAT and CDR2 FQNNGV come from the germline V gene. The CDR3 is 13 residues long. With 3 bases removed from V and 9 bases from J, the gap between germline ends came to 12 bases. The chain's CDR3 is CASSFFGRGEQFF. The CDR3 region has the DNA TGTGCCAGCAGCTTCTTCGGTAGGGGTGAGCAGTTCTTC.

The genes are TRBV9 and TRBJ2-7; 11 bases fit TRBD2. The CDR3 has 15 amino acids. Losses at the gene ends were 1 base for V and 5 bases for J; bases not matched to a gene: 5. In germline, CDR1 is SGDLS, CDR2 YYNGEE. CDR3 protein: CASSVFETSGNEQYF. CDR3 nucleotides: TGTGCCAGCAGCGTATTCGAGACTAGCGGGAACGAGCAGTACTTC.